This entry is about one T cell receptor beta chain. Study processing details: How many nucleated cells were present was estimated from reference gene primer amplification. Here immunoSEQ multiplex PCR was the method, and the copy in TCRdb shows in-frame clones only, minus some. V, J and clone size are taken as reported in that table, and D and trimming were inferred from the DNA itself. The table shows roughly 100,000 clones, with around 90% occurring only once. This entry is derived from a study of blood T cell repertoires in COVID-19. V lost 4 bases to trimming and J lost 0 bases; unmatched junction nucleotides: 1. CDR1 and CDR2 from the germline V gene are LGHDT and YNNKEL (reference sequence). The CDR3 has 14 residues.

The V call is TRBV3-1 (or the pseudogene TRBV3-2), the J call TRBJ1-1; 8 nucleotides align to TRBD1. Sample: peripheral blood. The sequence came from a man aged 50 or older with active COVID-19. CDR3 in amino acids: CASSLGQVNTEAFF. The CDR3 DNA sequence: TGTGCCAGCAGCCTGGGACAGGTGAACACTGAAGCTTTCTTT.